This T cell receptor (beta chain) was identified during a study of blood T cells in healthy people across ages. The study's findings and limits: Percentage of naive T cells showed a strong correlation with TCR beta diversity.

Peripheral blood, roughly 9.1 milliliters per donor, was collected. It was with a sample-barcoded 5' primer and a J-beta primer mix that a second PCR of roughly 6 to 12 cycles was run. TCRdb reprocessed the 5' RACE reads with MiXCR, giving one entry per CDR3 protein. In the table there are approximately 1,000,000 distinct CDR3 sequences, under 40% of which are singletons. Worth noting for this clonotype: The target antigen is unknown.

J was trimmed by 1 base and V by 6 bases; bases with no gene match: 6. CDR1 and CDR2 from the germline V gene are DFQATT and SNEGSKA (reference sequence). This CDR3 comprises 14 residues. The chain carries TRBV20-1 and TRBJ2-1; TRBD1 agrees at 7 bases. The sequenced material came from blood. This TCR came from a man between 18 and 29 years old in good health. CDR3 sequence reads: CSARPDRSYNEQFF. CDR3 in DNA: TGCAGTGCCCGTCCGGACAGGTCCTACAATGAGCAGTTCTTC.